The source of this T cell receptor beta chain is a study of T cells in Graves' hyperthyroidism and ophthalmopathy. On the study more broadly: Peripheral blood draws took place at initial diagnosis, ahead of any treatment.

Germline V lookup: CDR1 MNHEY, CDR2 SMNVEV (reference sequence). V shed 5 bases and J 4 bases; nucleotides not matched to a gene: 13. CDR3 length equals 17 residues. Using RNA transcripts as the source, TCR beta CDR3 regions were amplified. Carried out on the TCR CDR3, a first-round RT-PCR used the HTBI primer set. TCRdb reprocessed the multiplex PCR reads with MiXCR, giving one entry per CDR3 protein. This table has approximately 720,000 distinct CDR3 sequences, about 19% appearing once. Study outcomes and limitations: A model of 13 V-J pairs discriminated ophthalmopathy from stable hyperthyroidism. The model forecast ophthalmopathy, anticipating it by a median around 6.5 months before onset.

Fresh peripheral blood, 10 ml, yielded the PBMCs. To note about this clonotype: What it recognizes is unknown.

Material: blood. The clonotype was recovered from a woman aged 45-60 years with Graves' hyperthyroidism that later progressed to Graves' ophthalmopathy. This sequence joins TRBV27 and TRBJ2-3; 9 bases are a match to TRBD2. The CDR3 coding sequence is TGTGCCAGCAGTCTCTCCCTGAGTAGCGGGGGTGCAGATACGCAGTATTTT. Protein product: CASSLSLSSGGADTQYF.